The 6 T cell receptor beta chains listed next were all sequenced from one sample in a study of shared clonotypes between healthy human individuals. Using immunoSEQ multiplex PCR, the repertoire was profiled, and TCRdb retains in-frame clones only, with some absent. The sample has 2 million to 2.5 million clones, roughly 95% seen once. The naive CD8 subset, CD45RO-negative cells positively selected for CCR7, excluded terminally differentiated effector memory CD45RA+ cells. Sample: naive CD8+ T cells sorted from blood. The receptors were sampled from a man between 18 and 35 years old in good health.

The V gene is TRBV13, the J gene TRBJ1-4, with a tentative D call TRBD1 (5 bases). CDR3 size: 15 residues. Trimming took 4 bases from V and 8 from J, leaving 17 bases between them. Germline loops: CDR1 PRHDT, CDR2 FYEKMQ (reference sequence). CDR3 DNA: TGTGCCAGCAGCTCACTCGGGACCTTGGACGAAAAACTGTTTTTT. Translated: CASSSLGTLDEKLFF.

The chain recombines TRBV28 with TRBJ1-5, with D unclear. The germline gives CDR1 MDHEN, CDR2 SYDVKM. The CDR3 contains 14 residues. The V and J ends lost 6 bases and 3 bases respectively, with 12 bases between them. CDR3 sequence (DNA): TGTGCCAGCAGCCGCCATGAGCCCAATCAGCCCCAGCATTTT. Amino acids: CASSRHEPNQPQHF.

V usage is TRBV11-2 and J usage is TRBJ2-3, with D maybe TRBD2 (5 bases). The CDR3 runs to 15 residues. Trimming left V 3 bases short and J 5 bases short, with 15 bases between. Per the germline V gene, CDR1 is SGHAT and CDR2 is FQNNGV. The CDR3 protein is CASSLPGGSKDTQYF. Written as DNA, the CDR3 is TGTGCCAGCAGCTTGCCCGGCGGGTCAAAAGATACGCAGTATTTT.

This rearrangement joins TRBV7-9 to TRBJ2-3; 10 nucleotides agree with TRBD1. CDR1 and CDR2 (germline): SEHNR, FQNEAQ (reference sequence). Unmatched junction bases numbered 3, after V lost 4 bases and J lost 2 bases. CDR3 length: 15 residues. The CDR3 DNA sequence: TGTGCCAGCAGCTCAGGGACAGGGGCCACAGATACGCAGTATTTT. It translates to CASSSGTGATDTQYF.

The chain joins TRBV7-9 to TRBJ1-2, with a weak D call TRBD1 (5 bases). V was shortened by 5 bases and J by 4 bases, with 20 bases between the two germline ends. The CDR3 extends over 16 amino acids. Germline assignment: CDR1 SEHNR and CDR2 FQNEAQ (reference sequence). The CDR3 sequence is CASSGTGTAYLYGYTF. CDR3 DNA sequence: TGTGCCAGCAGCGGCACCGGGACTGCATACCTCTATGGCTACACCTTC.

V gene TRBV28 combines with J gene TRBJ1-2, with D perhaps TRBD1 (5 bases). This CDR3 region has 13 residues. Trimming removed 6 bases at V and 8 bases at J, with 16 bases between. CDR1 is MDHEN, CDR2 SYDVKM, per germline. The CDR3 loop is CASSSLGGNGYTF. CDR3 nucleotide sequence: TGTGCCAGCAGCTCCCTCGGGGGGAACGGCTACACCTTC.